What follows are 10 T cell receptor beta chains derived from one specimen sequenced in a study of T-cell reconstitution after alpha-beta-depleted transplantation in children (dated by TCRdb to about 2016). Libraries were constructed by PCR. This sample was sequenced with an Illumina HiSeq 2500. TCR libraries were prepared with molecular barcoding, using unique molecular identifiers to normalize TCRbeta repertoire quantification. Starting from the raw public reads, TCRdb applied fastp trimming at Q25, assembled clones with MiXCR and retained in-frame beta chains. Duplicate CDR3 protein sequences are folded into a single record with the most common DNA and genes. The sample data list more than 400,000 distinct CDR3 sequences, and roughly an eighth of these were observed just once. The ten largest clones represent around 13% of the sample. The sample's treatment or condition label is to be understood as: allogeneic hematopoietic cell transplantation with graft depleted of TCRalphabeta T cells and CD19 B cells.

The source material was PBMCs, mostly from graft donor cells, sampled 180 days after TCRalphabeta/CD19-depleted stem cell transplant. These receptor sequences come from a female patient aged 2-15 years who had a stem cell transplant for aplastic anemia, so the T cells may come from the graft donor.

This clonotype was picked up a small number of times. The chain employs TRBV28 and TRBJ2-1; 8 nucleotides align to TRBD1. The germline gives CDR1 MDHEN, CDR2 SYDVKM. The V and J ends lost 3 bases and 4 bases, in that order; junction bases with no gene match: 5. This CDR3 is 15 amino acids long. As DNA, the CDR3 is TGTGCCAGCAGTTTGGGGGACAGGCCTTACAATGAGCAGTTCTTC. Protein product: CASSLGDRPYNEQFF.

This chain links TRBV7-9 with TRBJ2-1; weak D call: TRBD2 (5 bases). Trimming left V 4 bases short and J 2 bases short, with 9 bases between. Germline-derived CDR1 and CDR2 are SEHNR and FQNEAQ (reference sequence). This CDR3 spans 14 amino acids. CDR3 in amino acids: CASSSGAAYNEQFF. CDR3 nucleotide sequence: TGTGCCAGCAGCTCAGGAGCGGCCTACAATGAGCAGTTCTTC.

This clonotype was observed at least ten times. V is TRBV20-1 and J is TRBJ1-6; 7 bases fit TRBD1. After removal of 3 bases from V and 7 bases from J, the junction contained 9 bases not matched to a gene. This CDR3 is 15 amino acids long. Germline-derived CDR1 and CDR2 are DFQATT and SNEGSKA (reference sequence). CDR3 DNA: TGCAGTGCTAGTACCGGGACAGCCTTAAATTCACCCCTCCACTTT. Protein product: CSASTGTALNSPLHF.

There are many counts of this clonotype. V usage is TRBV5-1 and J usage is TRBJ1-1; 7 nucleotides align to TRBD1. The CDR3 consists of 14 residues. CDR1 is SGHRS, CDR2 YFSETQ, per germline. Trimming at V came to 4 bases and at J to 5 bases, leaving 8 bases not matched to a gene. The CDR3 loop reads CASSPRGQGTEAFF. The DNA of the CDR3 is TGCGCCAGCAGCCCTAGGGGGCAGGGAACTGAAGCTTTCTTT. Drawing the rest from reference TRBV5-1 and TRBJ1-1, the complete variable domain is KAGVTQTPRYLIKTRGQQVTLSCSPISGHRSVSWYQQTPGQGLQFLFEYFSETQRNKGNFPGRFSGRQFSNSRSEMNVSTLELGDSALYLCASSPRGQGTEAFFGQGTRLTVV.

The CDR3, as DNA: TGTGCCAGCTCACCTCCTAGCGGGATCATGAGACAGTACTTC. It is translated as CASSPPSGIMRQYF. The genes are TRBV18 and TRBJ2-7; 9 nucleotides agree with TRBD2. Germline loops: CDR1 KGHSH, CDR2 LQKENI. V lost 3 bases and J lost 10; bases outside the gene matches: 10. This CDR3 comprises 14 residues.

In regard to this clonotype: A junction end diverges from the germline sequence, so it may reflect a read error. The J gene is TRBJ2-1, the V gene TRBV6-2 or TRBV6-3, with unresolved D. The germline V gene has CDR1 MNHEY and CDR2 SVGEGT. This CDR3 is built from 14 residues. Written as DNA, the CDR3 is TGTGCCAGCAGTTCGCGACTCTCCTCCAATGAGCAGTTCTTC. This sequence encodes CASSSRLSSNEQFF.

This clonotype occurred many times. CDR3 in DNA: TGCAGTGCTATCCCAAGCGGGATAACATCCAATGAGCAGTTCTTC. This translates into CSAIPSGITSNEQFF. The rearrangement joins TRBV20-1 to TRBJ2-1; 7 bases map to TRBD2. Germline V CDR1 and CDR2: DFQATT, SNEGSKA (reference sequence). The CDR3 is 15 amino acids. Unmatched junction bases numbered 12, after V lost 4 bases and J lost 6 bases.

This clonotype was observed a handful of times. V is TRBV18 and J is TRBJ2-7; 9 bases fit TRBD1. V gave up 6 bases and J gave up 3 bases; unmatched junction bases: 6. This CDR3 is built from 14 residues. The germline CDR1 and CDR2 sequences are KGHSH and LQKENI. DNA of the CDR3: TGTGCCAGCTCGCCTACGGGACAGGGCTACGAGCAGTACGTC. Its translation is CASSPTGQGYEQYV.

This clonotype appeared a few times. V is TRBV6-2 or TRBV6-3 and J is TRBJ2-2; D uncertain. Germline lookup yields CDR1 MNHEY and CDR2 SVGEGT. The CDR3 totals 16 residues. Trimming shortened V by 0 bases and J by 2 bases, and 10 bases separated the two germline ends. CDR3 nucleotide sequence: TGTGCCAGCAGTTACTCGTCCGGGTTCAACACCGGGGAGCTGTTTTTT. Encoded protein: CASSYSSGFNTGELFF.

This clonotype occurred a few times. The chain recombines TRBV6-1 with TRBJ2-7; D possibly uses TRBD1 or TRBD2 (5 bases each). Trimming shortened V by 4 bases and J by 2 bases, and 9 bases separated the two germline ends. Germline V CDR1 and CDR2: MNHNS, SASEGT. This CDR3 spans 13 amino acids. The CDR3 reads CASSGGATYEQYF. The DNA for the CDR3 is TGTGCCAGCAGTGGAGGGGCGACCTACGAGCAGTACTTC.